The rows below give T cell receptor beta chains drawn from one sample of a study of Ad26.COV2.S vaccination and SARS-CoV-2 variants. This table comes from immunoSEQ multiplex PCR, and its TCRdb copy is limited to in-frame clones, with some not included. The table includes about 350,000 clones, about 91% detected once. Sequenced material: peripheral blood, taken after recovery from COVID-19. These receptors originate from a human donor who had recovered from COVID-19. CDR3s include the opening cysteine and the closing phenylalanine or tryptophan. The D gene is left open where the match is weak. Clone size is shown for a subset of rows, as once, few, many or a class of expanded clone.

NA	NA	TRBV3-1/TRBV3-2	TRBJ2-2	TGTGCCAGCAGCCAAGACGCCGGGAACACCGGGGAGCTGTTTTTT	CASSQDAGNTGELFF
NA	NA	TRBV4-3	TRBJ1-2	TGCGCCAGCAGCCAAGACAGGGTCTATGGCTACACCTTC	CASSQDRVYGYTF
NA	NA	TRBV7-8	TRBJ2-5	TGTGCCAGCAGCTTAGCGGACCGCCAAGAGACCCAGTACTTC	CASSLADRQETQYF
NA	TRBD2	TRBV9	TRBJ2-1	TGTGCCAGCAGCGTAGATGCGGGGGGGTACAATGAGCAGTTCTTC	CASSVDAGGYNEQFF
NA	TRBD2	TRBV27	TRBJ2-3	TGTGCCAGCGCCCGGGGGGTGGGGCACACAGATACGCAGTATTTT	CASARGVGHTDTQYF
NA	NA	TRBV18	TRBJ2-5	TGTGCCAGCTCCCCTGAGGTCCTCCGAGAAGAGACCCAGTACTTC	CASSPEVLREETQYF
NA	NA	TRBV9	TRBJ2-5	TGTGCCAGCAGCGTCGAACAGGACAGCCAAGAGACCCAGTACTTC	CASSVEQDSQETQYF
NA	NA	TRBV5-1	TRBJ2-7	TGCGCCAGCAGCTTAGGGGGATCCCTCTCCTACGAGCAGTACTTC	CASSLGGSLSYEQYF
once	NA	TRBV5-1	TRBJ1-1	TGCGCCAGCAGCTTGGATTTACCCCCAGGGCCCAAGGAAGCTTTCTTT	CASSLDLPPGPKEAFF
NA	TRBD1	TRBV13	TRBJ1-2	TGTGCCAGCAGCTTAGGGGACAGGGGGGACTATGGCTACACCTTC	CASSLGDRGDYGYTF
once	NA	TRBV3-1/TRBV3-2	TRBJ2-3	TGTGCCAGCAGCCGGGGGACGTTCACAGATACGCAGTATTTT	CASSRGTFTDTQYF
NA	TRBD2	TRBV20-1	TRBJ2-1	TGCAGTGCTAGTATGTCTAGCGGGGGGTGGGGCAATGAGCAGTTCTTC	CSASMSSGGWGNEQFF
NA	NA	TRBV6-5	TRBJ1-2	TGTGCCAGCAGGAGAGGAAACTATGGCTACACCTTC	CASRRGNYGYTF
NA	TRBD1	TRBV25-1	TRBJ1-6	TGTGCCAGCAGTGAGGACAGGTCGGGATATTCACCCCTCCACTTT	CASSEDRSGYSPLHF
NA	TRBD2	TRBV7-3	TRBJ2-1	TGTGCCAGCAGCTTAAGGGGGGGTTCCTACAATGAGCAGTTCTTC	CASSLRGGSYNEQFF
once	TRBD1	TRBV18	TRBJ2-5	TGTGCCAGCTCACCACCGTTAGGACAGGGTCGGGAGACCCAGTACTTC	CASSPPLGQGRETQYF
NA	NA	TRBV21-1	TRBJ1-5	TGTGCCAGCAGGAAGGGACAGGGGAATCAGCCCCAGCATTTT	CASRKGQGNQPQHF
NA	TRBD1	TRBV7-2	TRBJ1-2	TGTGCCAGCAGCTTAGTAGGGACAGGGGCGACCTATGGCTACACCTTC	CASSLVGTGATYGYTF
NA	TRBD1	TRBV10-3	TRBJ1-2	TGTGCCACCGTACCGGGACAGGGCACCTTTAACTATGGCTACACCTTC	CATVPGQGTFNYGYTF
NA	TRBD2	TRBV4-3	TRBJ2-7	TGCGCCAGCAGCCAAGATGGGGAGGGATTCCGCGAGCAGTACTTC	CASSQDGEGFREQYF
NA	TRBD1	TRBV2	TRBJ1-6	TGTGCCAGCAGTGCGCGAATTCCGGGACAGGGGTTAGGGCGGCCCAATTCACCCCTCCACTTT	CASSARIPGQGLGRPNSPLHF
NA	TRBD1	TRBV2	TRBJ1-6	TGTGCCAGCAGTTCCCTGGCAGGGGGCGCGTCACCCCTCCACTTT	CASSSLAGGASPLHF
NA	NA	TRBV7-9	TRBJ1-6	TGTGCCAGCAGCTCCATACTGACAGAAGTATATAATTCACCCCTCCACTTT	CASSSILTEVYNSPLHF
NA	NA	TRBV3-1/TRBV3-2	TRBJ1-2	TGTGCCAGCAGCTACAGGGTCGACTATGGCTACACCTTC	CASSYRVDYGYTF
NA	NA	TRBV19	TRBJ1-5	TGTGCCAGCACTTACCTACCCCGGGACACCCGCAATCAGCCCCAGCATTTT	CASTYLPRDTRNQPQHF
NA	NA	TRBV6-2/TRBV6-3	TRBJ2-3	TGTGCCAGCAGTTACTCTGATCCCAGACCAGACCCAGATACGCAGTATTTT	CASSYSDPRPDPDTQYF
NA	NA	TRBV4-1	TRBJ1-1	TGCGCCAGCAGCCATTTGATGAGACGGGGGGCGTTGAGCACTGAAGCTTTCTTT	CASSHLMRRGALSTEAFF
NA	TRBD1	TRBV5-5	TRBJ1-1	TGTGCCAGCAGCTTGACAGGGGGTGTGAACACTGAAGCTTTCTTT	CASSLTGGVNTEAFF
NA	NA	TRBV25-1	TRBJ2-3	TGTGCCAGCAGTGAATGGGACAAAAGCACAGATACGCAGTATTTT	CASSEWDKSTDTQYF
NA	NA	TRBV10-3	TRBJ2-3	TGTGCCATCAGTGAGTCGGATGCCCGAGATACGCAGTATTTT	CAISESDARDTQYF
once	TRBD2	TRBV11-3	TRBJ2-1	TGTGCCAGCAGCGAGCGGGGTACCGGGTCCTACAATGAGCAGTTCTTC	CASSERGTGSYNEQFF
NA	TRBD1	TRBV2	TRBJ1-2	TGTGCCAGGCGCAGGGGGCGAGATGGCTACACCTTC	CARRRGRDGYTF
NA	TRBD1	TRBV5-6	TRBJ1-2	TGTGCCAGCGGGACAGGGGATGGCTACACCTTC	CASGTGDGYTF
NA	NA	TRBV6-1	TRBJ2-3	TGTGCCAGCAGTGAAAGGTGGAGAGCCCGCACAGATACGCAGTATTTT	CASSERWRARTDTQYF
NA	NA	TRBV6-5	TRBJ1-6	TGTGCCAGCACCCCGGGGGTTTTTGCCCTCCACTTT	CASTPGVFALHF
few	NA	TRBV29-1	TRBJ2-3	TGCAGCGTTGGCGGGACAGCAGACGATACGCAGTATTTT	CSVGGTADDTQYF